This T cell receptor beta chain is drawn from a study of shared clonotypes between healthy human individuals. Produced via immunoSEQ multiplex PCR; TCRdb's table is partial and in-frame only. The table lists under 600,000 clones, roughly 97% of them singletons. The CDR3 is 15 residues long. With 1 base clipped from V and 6 bases from J, the junction kept 7 bases outside the gene matches. The germline V gene has CDR1 LNHDA and CDR2 SQIVND (reference sequence). The donors, healthy adults who were HIV-negative, had experienced no recent acute infections or vaccinations. The chain uses TRBV19 and TRBJ2-3; 7 bases map to TRBD2. This sequence was found in a woman between 25 and 40 years old in good health. The sequenced sample was naive CD4+ T cells sorted from blood. As for subset: CD45RA+ positively selected. CDR3 sequence (DNA): TGTGCCAGTAGTATAGCAGGCGGGAGAGGGGATACGCAGTATTTT. It encodes CASSIAGGRGDTQYF.